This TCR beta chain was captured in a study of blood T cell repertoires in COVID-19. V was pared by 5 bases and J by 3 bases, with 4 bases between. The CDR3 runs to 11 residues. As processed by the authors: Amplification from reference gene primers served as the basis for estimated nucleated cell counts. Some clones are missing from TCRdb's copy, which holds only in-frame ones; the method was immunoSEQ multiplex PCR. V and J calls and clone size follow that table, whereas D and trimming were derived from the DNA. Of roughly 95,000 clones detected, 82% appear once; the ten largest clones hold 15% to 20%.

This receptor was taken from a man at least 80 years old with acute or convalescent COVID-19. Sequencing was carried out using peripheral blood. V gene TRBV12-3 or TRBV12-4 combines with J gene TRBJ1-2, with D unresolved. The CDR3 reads CASSPDYGYTF. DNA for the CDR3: TGTGCCAGCAGTCCAGACTATGGCTACACCTTC.